The source of this T cell receptor (beta chain) is a study of OX40 agonist ivuxolimab in advanced cancers. Study-wide points: In the 0.1 to 3.0 mg/kg range, CD4+ and CD8+ blood T cells had expanded clonally by week 6.

Details on this clone: The target antigen is unknown.

The table came from immunoSEQ multiplex PCR; TCRdb's copy has only in-frame clones and leaves some out. The sample lists fewer than 35,000 clones; roughly nine tenths were seen once. This TCR derives from an adult with an advanced solid tumor such as melanoma, head and neck, liver or kidney cancer. This sample comprised CD4+ or CD8+ T cells sorted from blood, obtained in a trial of the OX40 agonist ivuxolimab.

CDR3 sequence: CAITKTVDTGELFF. Written as DNA, the CDR3 is TGTGCCATCACCAAGACAGTGGACACCGGGGAGCTGTTTTTT. The chain employs TRBV10-3 and TRBJ2-2; perhaps TRBD1 as D (5 bases). Trimming pared 7 bases from V and 3 bases from J, leaving 12 bases between. CDR1 and CDR2 (germline): ENHRY, SYGVKD. This CDR3 spans 14 amino acids.